A selection of T cell receptor beta chains follows, all from one sample in a study of cytomegalovirus exposure and HLA in healthy donors. Sequenced by immunoSEQ multiplex PCR; TCRdb stores in-frame clones only, minus some. The sample lists some 180,000 clones, about three quarters occurring once. The sequencing input was PBMCs. The receptors were sampled from a man between 18 and 35 years old in good health and CMV-seronegative. Both conserved end residues are part of each CDR3. The order of the fields is V gene, J gene, D gene, clone size, CDR3 protein, CDR3 DNA. The D gene is left open where the match is weak. Not all rows give a size; the values are once, few, many and, for expanded clones, a class.

V: TRBV9
J: TRBJ2-5
D: NA
size: NA
CDR3: CASSVGAGQGAQETQYF
DNA: TGTGCCAGCAGCGTAGGCGCTGGGCAGGGTGCCCAAGAGACCCAGTACTTC

V: TRBV28
J: TRBJ1-5
D: NA
size: NA
CDR3: CASSLMRGFSQPQHF
DNA: TGTGCCAGCAGTTTGATGAGGGGGTTTTCTCAGCCCCAGCATTTT

V: TRBV4-1
J: TRBJ2-2
D: NA
size: NA
CDR3: CASSQDPGLGYTGELFF
DNA: TGCGCCAGCAGCCAAGATCCAGGGTTGGGTTACACCGGGGAGCTGTTTTTT

V: TRBV5-1
J: TRBJ1-1
D: NA
size: NA
CDR3: CASSLLGATEAFF
DNA: TGCGCCAGCAGCTTGTTAGGGGCAACTGAAGCTTTCTTT

V: TRBV6-5
J: TRBJ1-3
D: NA
size: NA
CDR3: CASSWQGSKGNTIYF
DNA: TGTGCCAGCAGTTGGCAGGGGTCGAAAGGAAACACCATATATTTT

V: TRBV7-6
J: TRBJ2-3
D: TRBD2
size: NA
CDR3: CASSLGTSGVSTDTQYF
DNA: TGTGCCAGCAGCTTAGGGACTAGCGGGGTATCCACAGATACGCAGTATTTT

V: TRBV7-9
J: TRBJ2-7
D: TRBD1
size: NA
CDR3: CASSLIPRQGIYEQYF
DNA: TGTGCCAGCAGCTTAATCCCCAGACAGGGGATCTACGAGCAGTACTTC

V: TRBV5-4
J: TRBJ2-7
D: NA
size: NA
CDR3: CASSSQGRYEQYF
DNA: TGTGCCAGCAGCTCCCAGGGGCGTTACGAGCAGTACTTC

V: TRBV7-3
J: TRBJ2-7
D: TRBD2
size: few
CDR3: CASSLSSGGSSNYEQYF
DNA: TGTGCCAGCAGCTTATCGTCTGGCGGGAGTTCGAACTACGAGCAGTACTTC

V: TRBV5-4
J: TRBJ2-2
D: NA
size: NA
CDR3: CASNRQGTGELFF
DNA: TGTGCCAGCAACCGGCAGGGGACCGGGGAGCTGTTTTTT

V: TRBV5-1
J: TRBJ2-1
D: TRBD2
size: NA
CDR3: CASSSWTSGSGSCNEQFF
DNA: TGCGCCAGCAGCTCATGGACTAGCGGGAGTGGTTCCTGCAATGAGCAGTTCTTC

V: TRBV9
J: TRBJ1-4
D: NA
size: NA
CDR3: CASSPGGSGTNEKLFF
DNA: TGTGCCAGCAGCCCCGGGGGTAGTGGGACTAATGAAAAACTGTTTTTT

V: TRBV29-1
J: TRBJ1-2
D: NA
size: NA
CDR3: CSGSQGSGYTF
DNA: TGCAGCGGTTCACAGGGATCCGGCTACACCTTC

V: TRBV5-6
J: TRBJ2-2
D: NA
size: NA
CDR3: CASSLAQRQTGELFF
DNA: TGTGCCAGCAGCTTGGCCCAGCGACAGACCGGGGAGCTGTTTTTT

V: TRBV5-4
J: TRBJ2-7
D: TRBD1
size: once
CDR3: CASSLKTGAAYEQYF
DNA: TGTGCCAGCAGCCTCAAGACAGGGGCAGCCTACGAGCAGTACTTC

V: TRBV19
J: TRBJ2-1
D: TRBD2
size: few
CDR3: CASSISWTSGGVDFF
DNA: TGTGCCAGTAGTATATCCTGGACTAGCGGGGGGGTAGATTTCTTC

V: TRBV6-1
J: TRBJ2-3
D: TRBD2
size: NA
CDR3: CASSRAGGPRDTQYF
DNA: TGTGCCAGCAGTCGAGCGGGAGGGCCCAGAGATACGCAGTATTTT

V: TRBV7-3
J: TRBJ1-2
D: TRBD1
size: NA
CDR3: CASSLEGQDYYGYTF
DNA: TGTGCCAGCAGCTTAGAGGGACAGGACTATTATGGCTACACCTTC

V: TRBV9
J: TRBJ1-5
D: NA
size: NA
CDR3: CASNIGGGARIQPQHF
DNA: TGTGCCAGCAACATCGGAGGGGGGGCGCGGATTCAGCCCCAGCATTTT

V: TRBV7-2
J: TRBJ2-5
D: NA
size: NA
CDR3: CASSPRGLGGGRETQYF
DNA: TGTGCCAGCAGCCCTAGGGGGCTCGGCGGGGGGCGGGAGACCCAGTACTTC

V: TRBV29-1
J: TRBJ1-1
D: NA
size: NA
CDR3: CSVEDLEGEGYAYEAFF
DNA: TGCAGCGTTGAAGATTTGGAAGGGGAGGGGTATGCGTATGAAGCTTTCTTT

V: TRBV19
J: TRBJ1-2
D: TRBD1
size: NA
CDR3: CASFDRGGGDYGYTF
DNA: TGTGCCAGTTTTGACAGGGGCGGAGGCGACTATGGCTACACCTTC

V: TRBV10-3
J: TRBJ1-2
D: NA
size: NA
CDR3: CAIGPALRQGYTF
DNA: TGTGCCATCGGCCCGGCACTCAGGCAGGGCTACACCTTC

V: TRBV28
J: TRBJ2-3
D: NA
size: once
CDR3: CASSLSGGGTDTQYF
DNA: TGTGCCAGCAGTTTATCAGGCGGGGGCACAGATACGCAGTATTTT

V: TRBV27
J: TRBJ1-4
D: NA
size: NA
CDR3: CASSRPREKLFF
DNA: TGTGCCAGCAGTCGCCCGAGGGAAAAACTGTTTTTT

V: TRBV6-1
J: TRBJ1-3
D: NA
size: NA
CDR3: CASSEVTGNTIYF
DNA: TGTGCCAGCAGTGAAGTGACTGGAAACACTATATATTTT

V: TRBV5-1
J: TRBJ2-2
D: TRBD1
size: NA
CDR3: CASSLGTGGTGELFF
DNA: TGCGCCAGCAGCTTGGGGACAGGGGGCACCGGGGAGCTGTTTTTT

V: TRBV28
J: TRBJ1-5
D: TRBD1
size: once
CDR3: CASSPRGQGANQPQHF
DNA: TGTGCCAGCAGTCCCCGGGGACAGGGGGCGAATCAGCCCCAGCATTTT

V: TRBV4-1
J: TRBJ2-1
D: NA
size: NA
CDR3: CASSRGGGGGNEQFF
DNA: TGCGCCAGCAGCCGAGGAGGGGGGGGAGGAAATGAGCAGTTCTTC

V: TRBV9
J: TRBJ2-7
D: NA
size: few
CDR3: CASSGQGTNSYEQYF
DNA: TGTGCCAGCAGCGGGCAGGGGACAAACTCCTACGAGCAGTACTTC

V: TRBV2
J: TRBJ2-7
D: TRBD1
size: NA
CDR3: CASSEGNLNRQGSKSGYEQYF
DNA: TGTGCCAGCAGTGAAGGTAATCTGAATCGACAGGGTAGTAAAAGTGGCTACGAGCAGTACTTC

V: TRBV27
J: TRBJ2-7
D: NA
size: NA
CDR3: CASSLGGSYEQYF
DNA: TGTGCCAGCAGTCTGGGGGGCTCCTACGAGCAGTACTTC

V: TRBV6-1
J: TRBJ2-5
D: NA
size: NA
CDR3: CASSDLFRQDQETQYF
DNA: TGTGCCAGCAGTGATTTATTTCGACAAGACCAAGAGACCCAGTACTTC

V: TRBV28
J: TRBJ1-1
D: TRBD1
size: NA
CDR3: CASVGQMNTEAFF
DNA: TGTGCCAGCGTGGGACAGATGAACACTGAAGCTTTCTTT

V: TRBV7-3
J: TRBJ1-1
D: TRBD1
size: NA
CDR3: CASSFQSGQGTEAFF
DNA: TGTGCCAGCAGCTTCCAGTCTGGACAGGGGACTGAAGCTTTCTTT

V: TRBV5-6
J: TRBJ2-7
D: NA
size: many
CDR3: CASSLSFRGGSYEQYF
DNA: TGTGCCAGCAGCTTGTCGTTTCGGGGAGGCTCCTACGAGCAGTACTTC

V: TRBV2
J: TRBJ2-7
D: TRBD1
size: NA
CDR3: CASRRGQGPNYEQYF
DNA: TGTGCCAGCAGGAGGGGACAGGGGCCCAACTACGAGCAGTACTTC

V: TRBV7-8
J: TRBJ2-7
D: TRBD2
size: NA
CDR3: CASSLGLSGSSSYEQYF
DNA: TGTGCCAGCAGCTTAGGCCTGAGCGGGAGCAGCTCCTACGAGCAGTACTTC

V: TRBV7-3
J: TRBJ1-2
D: NA
size: NA
CDR3: CASRSRTDGGYTF
DNA: TGTGCCAGCCGGTCACGGACAGATGGGGGCTACACCTTC

V: TRBV28
J: TRBJ2-7
D: TRBD2
size: NA
CDR3: CAIRVLAGGNEQYF
DNA: TGTGCCATTCGGGTCCTAGCGGGAGGGAACGAGCAGTACTTC

V: TRBV6-5
J: TRBJ1-1
D: TRBD1
size: NA
CDR3: CASSSGTGVTEAFF
DNA: TGTGCCAGCAGTTCCGGGACAGGGGTCACTGAAGCTTTCTTT

V: TRBV6-5
J: TRBJ2-7
D: TRBD1
size: NA
CDR3: CASSGATGTGYEQYF
DNA: TGTGCCAGCAGTGGGGCCACCGGGACAGGTTACGAGCAGTACTTC

V: TRBV25-1
J: TRBJ1-2
D: NA
size: NA
CDR3: CASSEGGGVLYGYTF
DNA: TGTGCCAGCAGTGAAGGAGGCGGAGTCCTATATGGCTACACCTTC

V: TRBV6-4
J: TRBJ2-1
D: NA
size: once
CDR3: CASSDRAGNYNEQFF
DNA: TGTGCCAGCAGTGACAGGGCGGGGAATTACAATGAGCAGTTCTTC

V: TRBV5-1
J: TRBJ1-5
D: NA
size: medium-sized
CDR3: CASSLEGERPQHF
DNA: TGCGCCAGCAGCTTGGAAGGGGAAAGGCCCCAGCATTTT

V: TRBV5-1
J: TRBJ2-1
D: TRBD2
size: NA
CDR3: CASSLGVAGAGEQFF
DNA: TGCGCCAGCAGCTTGGGAGTAGCGGGAGCGGGTGAGCAGTTCTTC

V: TRBV2
J: TRBJ1-5
D: TRBD1
size: NA
CDR3: CASSEQGEPQHF
DNA: TGTGCCAGCAGTGAACAGGGGGAGCCCCAGCATTTT

V: TRBV7-9
J: TRBJ2-2
D: NA
size: NA
CDR3: CASSWGLSKGGELFF
DNA: TGTGCCAGCAGTTGGGGACTTTCGAAGGGCGGGGAGCTGTTTTTT

V: TRBV7-9
J: TRBJ2-5
D: NA
size: NA
CDR3: CASSEVGGTETQYF
DNA: TGTGCCAGCAGCGAAGTAGGAGGGACGGAGACCCAGTACTTC

V: TRBV5-1
J: TRBJ1-5
D: TRBD1
size: NA
CDR3: CASSFDRVGDQPQHF
DNA: TGCGCCAGCAGCTTCGACAGGGTGGGCGATCAGCCCCAGCATTTT

V: TRBV11-2
J: TRBJ1-3
D: NA
size: NA
CDR3: CASSKLRGRNTIYF
DNA: TGTGCCAGCAGCAAACTACGGGGGAGAAACACCATATATTTT

V: TRBV18
J: TRBJ2-7
D: NA
size: NA
CDR3: CASSQDNYEQYF
DNA: TGTGCCAGCTCACAGGACAACTACGAGCAGTACTTC

V: TRBV6-5
J: TRBJ2-7
D: TRBD1
size: NA
CDR3: CASSSETGGSYEQYF
DNA: TGTGCCAGCAGTTCCGAGACAGGGGGTTCCTACGAGCAGTACTTC

V: TRBV6-6
J: TRBJ2-2
D: TRBD2
size: NA
CDR3: CASSQGLGRSGELFF
DNA: TGTGCCAGCAGCCAGGGACTAGGTCGCTCCGGGGAGCTGTTTTTT

V: TRBV5-1
J: TRBJ1-2
D: TRBD1
size: once
CDR3: CASSLDGTGFLNYGYTF
DNA: TGCGCCAGCAGCTTGGACGGGACAGGGTTCCTTAACTATGGCTACACCTTC

V: TRBV5-4
J: TRBJ1-1
D: TRBD1
size: few
CDR3: CASSLGQGAAEAFF
DNA: TGTGCCAGCAGCTTGGGACAGGGGGCCGCTGAAGCTTTCTTT

V: TRBV7-8
J: TRBJ2-5
D: TRBD1
size: NA
CDR3: CASSPGGQGGETQYF
DNA: TGTGCCAGCAGCCCTGGGGGACAGGGAGGAGAGACCCAGTACTTC

V: TRBV27
J: TRBJ1-5
D: NA
size: few
CDR3: CASSLFGQPNQPQHF
DNA: TGTGCCAGCAGTTTATTTGGGCAGCCTAATCAGCCCCAGCATTTT

V: TRBV7-2
J: TRBJ1-2
D: NA
size: NA
CDR3: CASSLVRGTSDGYTF
DNA: TGTGCCAGCAGCTTAGTTAGGGGAACCTCCGATGGCTACACCTTC

V: TRBV28
J: TRBJ2-5
D: TRBD2
size: NA
CDR3: CASSLGLAGVFQETQYF
DNA: TGTGCCAGCAGTTTAGGACTAGCGGGCGTTTTCCAAGAGACCCAGTACTTC